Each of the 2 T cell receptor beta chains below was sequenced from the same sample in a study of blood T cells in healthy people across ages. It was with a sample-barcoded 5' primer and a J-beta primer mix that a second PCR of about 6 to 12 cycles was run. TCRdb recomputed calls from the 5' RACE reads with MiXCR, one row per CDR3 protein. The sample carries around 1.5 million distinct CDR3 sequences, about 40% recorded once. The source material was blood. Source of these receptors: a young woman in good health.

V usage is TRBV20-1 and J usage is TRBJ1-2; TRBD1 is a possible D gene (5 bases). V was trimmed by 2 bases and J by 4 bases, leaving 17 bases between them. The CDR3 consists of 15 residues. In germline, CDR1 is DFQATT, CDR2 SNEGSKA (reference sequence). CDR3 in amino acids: CSARRPGNSFYGYTF. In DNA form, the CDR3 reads TGCAGTGCTAGAAGGCCAGGGAATAGCTTCTATGGCTACACCTTC.

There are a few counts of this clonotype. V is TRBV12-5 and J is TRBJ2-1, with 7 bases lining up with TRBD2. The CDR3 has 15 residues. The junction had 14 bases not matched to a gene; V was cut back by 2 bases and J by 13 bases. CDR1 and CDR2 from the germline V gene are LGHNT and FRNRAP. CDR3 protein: CASGLWRWKRDYQFF. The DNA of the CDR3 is TGTGCTAGTGGTTTGTGGCGGTGGAAGCGGGACTACCAGTTCTTC.